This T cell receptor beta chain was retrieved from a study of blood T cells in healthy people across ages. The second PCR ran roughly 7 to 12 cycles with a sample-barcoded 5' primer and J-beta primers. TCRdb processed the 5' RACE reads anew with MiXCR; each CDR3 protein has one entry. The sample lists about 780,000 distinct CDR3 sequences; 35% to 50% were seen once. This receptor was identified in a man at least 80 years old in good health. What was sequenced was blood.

CDR3 sequence (DNA): TGTGCCAGCAGCCAAGGAATCAGGGTGGGGGATTCACCCCTCCACTTT. Encoded protein: CASSQGIRVGDSPLHF. This sequence joins TRBV4-2 and TRBJ1-6, with a weak D call TRBD1 (5 bases). The CDR3 sequence is 16 residues long. Trimming left V 1 base short and J 8 bases short, with 15 bases between. Germline V CDR1 and CDR2: LGHNA, YNFKEQ.